This is a list of T cell receptor beta chains from one sample in a study of vaccination and CD4 T cells after COVID-19. MiXCR, run by TCRdb on the PCR reads, gives a single entry per CDR3 protein. The sample shows about 28,000 distinct CDR3 sequences, roughly 45% of them seen only once. The specimen was CD4+ T cells from blood, collected about 7 months after SARS-CoV-2 vaccination. All receptors come from a human donor who had recovered from COVID-19. The CDR3 runs from the conserved cysteine through the conserved F or W. The order of the fields is D gene, V gene, clone size, J gene, CDR3 protein, CDR3 DNA. The D gene is left open where the match is weak. Size is omitted from some rows. Given values are once, few, many or a class for expanded clones.

D: .; V: TRBV2; size: .; J: TRBJ1-2; CDR3: CASSEQGTTNYGYTF; DNA: TGTGCCAGCAGTGAACAGGGGACGACTAACTATGGCTACACCTTC
D: TRBD1; V: TRBV28; size: .; J: TRBJ1-6; CDR3: CASGGTGGAHNSPLHF; DNA: TGTGCCAGCGGAGGGACAGGGGGCGCCCATAATTCACCCCTCCACTTT
D: TRBD2; V: TRBV27; size: .; J: TRBJ2-2; CDR3: CASSTLAAGTGELFF; DNA: TGTGCCAGCAGCACACTAGCGGCTGGGACCGGGGAGCTGTTTTTT
D: .; V: TRBV20-1; size: once; J: TRBJ2-6; CDR3: CSASTTRVSGANVLTF; DNA: TGCAGTGCTAGTACTACCAGGGTTTCTGGGGCCAACGTCCTGACTTTC
D: TRBD1; V: TRBV19; size: .; J: TRBJ1-2; CDR3: CASSSDRGDGYTF; DNA: TGTGCCAGTAGTTCAGACAGGGGAGATGGCTACACCTTC
D: TRBD2; V: TRBV2; size: .; J: TRBJ2-7; CDR3: CASRSRLGLAAYEQYF; DNA: TGTGCCAGCAGGAGCCGATTGGGACTAGCGGCCTACGAGCAGTACTTC
D: .; V: TRBV4-2; size: once; J: TRBJ2-7; CDR3: CASSLTRDNSYEQYF; DNA: TGTGCCAGCAGCCTCACCCGGGACAACTCCTACGAGCAGTACTTC
D: TRBD2; V: TRBV27; size: few; J: TRBJ2-5; CDR3: CASSSLSGSPNWETQYF; DNA: TGTGCCAGCAGTTCCCTTAGCGGGAGCCCCAATTGGGAGACCCAGTACTTC
D: .; V: TRBV20-1; size: few; J: TRBJ2-5; CDR3: CSARQETQYF; DNA: TGCAGTGCTAGGCAGGAGACCCAGTACTTC
D: TRBD2; V: TRBV27; size: .; J: TRBJ2-2; CDR3: CASSLWTSGTGELFF; DNA: TGTGCCAGCAGTTTATGGACTAGCGGGACCGGGGAGCTGTTTTTT
D: TRBD1; V: TRBV7-9; size: .; J: TRBJ1-5; CDR3: CASSPGTGGLEPQHF; DNA: TGTGCCAGCAGCCCCGGGACAGGGGGTTTGGAGCCCCAGCATTTT
D: .; V: TRBV19; size: .; J: TRBJ1-5; CDR3: CASSIRLGAGLYSNQPQHF; DNA: TGTGCCAGTAGTATACGATTGGGAGCCGGTCTGTATAGCAATCAGCCCCAGCATTTT
D: TRBD1; V: TRBV5-1; size: .; J: TRBJ1-2; CDR3: CASSVSGTGGFYGYTF; DNA: TGCGCCAGCAGCGTCTCCGGGACAGGGGGCTTCTATGGCTACACCTTC
D: .; V: TRBV6-5; size: .; J: TRBJ1-6; CDR3: CASSWGRGSSTLYNSPLHF; DNA: TGTGCCAGCAGTTGGGGACGGGGATCTTCGACGCTCTATAATTCACCCCTCCACTTT
D: .; V: TRBV6-1; size: .; J: TRBJ2-7; CDR3: CATAPSGDEQYF; DNA: TGTGCCACAGCGCCCTCGGGTGACGAGCAGTACTTC
D: TRBD2; V: TRBV6-4; size: large; J: TRBJ2-1; CDR3: CASSDSTSGSNEQFF; DNA: TGTGCCAGCAGTGACTCGACTAGCGGGAGCAATGAGCAGTTCTTC
D: .; V: TRBV10-3; size: .; J: TRBJ2-7; CDR3: CAIAPGAREIYEQYF; DNA: TGTGCCATCGCGCCCGGGGCCCGGGAGATTTACGAGCAGTACTTC
D: TRBD2; V: TRBV7-3; size: .; J: TRBJ2-3; CDR3: CASSPRTSGKDTQYF; DNA: TGTGCCAGCTCCCCCCGAACTAGCGGGAAGGATACGCAGTATTTT
D: TRBD2; V: TRBV6-5; size: once; J: TRBJ2-1; CDR3: CASSSGLAGANEQFF; DNA: TGTGCCAGCAGTTCGGGACTAGCGGGAGCCAATGAGCAGTTCTTC
D: TRBD1; V: TRBV6-1; size: few; J: TRBJ2-7; CDR3: CASSEGTGGSYEQYF; DNA: TGTGCCAGCAGTGAGGGGACAGGGGGCTCCTACGAGCAGTACTTC
D: TRBD1; V: TRBV4-3; size: .; J: TRBJ1-2; CDR3: CASSPTGDAYGYTF; DNA: TGCGCCAGCAGCCCAACAGGGGACGCTTATGGCTACACCTTC
D: .; V: TRBV7-3; size: few; J: TRBJ2-3; CDR3: CASSPWGESPTDTQYF; DNA: TGTGCCAGCAGCCCTTGGGGGGAGAGCCCCACAGATACGCAGTATTTT
D: TRBD1; V: TRBV7-9; size: .; J: TRBJ2-7; CDR3: CASSPKIGTGVHEQYF; DNA: TGTGCCAGCAGCCCGAAGATCGGGACAGGGGTCCACGAGCAGTACTTC
D: .; V: TRBV7-9; size: few; J: TRBJ1-5; CDR3: CASSLVLGDSNQPQHF; DNA: TGTGCCAGCAGCTTAGTTCTGGGGGATAGCAATCAGCCCCAGCATTTT
D: TRBD2; V: TRBV6-1; size: .; J: TRBJ2-1; CDR3: CASSTRGGLAANEQFF; DNA: TGTGCCAGCAGTACGAGGGGGGGACTAGCGGCCAATGAGCAGTTCTTC
D: .; V: TRBV19; size: .; J: TRBJ1-2; CDR3: CASTGWGHDFNYGYTF; DNA: TGTGCCAGTACGGGCTGGGGACACGACTTTAACTATGGCTACACCTTC
D: .; V: TRBV10-3; size: .; J: TRBJ1-1; CDR3: CAISDIGTNTEAFF; DNA: TGTGCCATCAGTGATATTGGAACGAACACTGAAGCTTTCTTT
D: TRBD1; V: TRBV28; size: .; J: TRBJ2-2; CDR3: CASSFWGTGGANTGELFF; DNA: TGTGCCAGCAGTTTTTGGGGCACAGGGGGCGCGAACACCGGGGAGCTGTTTTTT
D: .; V: TRBV7-3; size: .; J: TRBJ1-2; CDR3: CASSPRGGRDGYTF; DNA: TGTGCCAGCAGCCCTCGAGGGGGTCGGGATGGCTACACCTTC
D: TRBD2; V: TRBV5-4; size: .; J: TRBJ2-7; CDR3: CASSPPGLAGEYF; DNA: TGTGCCAGCAGCCCACCGGGACTAGCGGGAGAATACTTC
D: TRBD2; V: TRBV20-1; size: .; J: TRBJ2-7; CDR3: CSARSPGGGGRAVSYEQYF; DNA: TGCAGTGCTAGGTCCCCCGGCGGAGGCGGGAGGGCCGTTTCCTACGAGCAGTACTTC
D: .; V: TRBV27; size: .; J: TRBJ2-3; CDR3: CASSLRRGGPTDTQYF; DNA: TGTGCCAGCAGTTTACGTCGCGGGGGCCCCACAGATACGCAGTATTTT
D: TRBD2; V: TRBV6-2/TRBV6-3; size: .; J: TRBJ2-7; CDR3: CASSYGLAGVYEQYF; DNA: TGTGCCAGCAGTTACGGTCTAGCGGGAGTCTACGAGCAGTACTTC
D: .; V: TRBV7-3; size: few; J: TRBJ2-3; CDR3: CASSLNPPRSTDTQYF; DNA: TGTGCCAGCAGCTTAAACCCCCCCCGGAGCACAGATACGCAGTATTTT
D: .; V: TRBV10-3; size: .; J: TRBJ2-1; CDR3: CATLDNEGTYEQFF; DNA: TGTGCCACCCTCGATAACGAGGGGACCTACGAGCAGTTCTTC
D: .; V: TRBV11-2; size: .; J: TRBJ2-2; CDR3: CASSFPPSGELFF; DNA: TGTGCCAGCAGCTTCCCCCCTAGCGGGGAGCTGTTTTTT
D: TRBD2; V: TRBV15; size: .; J: TRBJ2-7; CDR3: CATSRSGGRPFSYEQYF; DNA: TGTGCCACCAGCAGATCTGGCGGGAGGCCATTCTCCTACGAGCAGTACTTC
D: TRBD1; V: TRBV27; size: .; J: TRBJ2-7; CDR3: CASSISRDRGTYEQYF; DNA: TGTGCCAGCAGTATTAGCCGGGACAGGGGGACCTACGAGCAGTACTTC
D: TRBD2; V: TRBV7-2; size: .; J: TRBJ2-7; CDR3: CASSFLAGGEQYF; DNA: TGTGCCAGCAGCTTTCTAGCGGGAGGCGAGCAGTACTTC
D: .; V: TRBV28; size: few; J: TRBJ1-2; CDR3: CASSFPELYGYTF; DNA: TGTGCCAGCAGTTTTCCTGAACTGTATGGCTACACCTTC
D: .; V: TRBV6-2/TRBV6-3; size: .; J: TRBJ1-2; CDR3: CASSNPTEFYGYTF; DNA: TGTGCCAGCAGTAACCCGACAGAATTCTATGGCTACACCTTC
D: .; V: TRBV6-1; size: .; J: TRBJ2-7; CDR3: CASSGAGAEHEQYF; DNA: TGTGCCAGCAGTGGCGCCGGGGCCGAGCACGAGCAGTACTTC
D: .; V: TRBV6-1; size: .; J: TRBJ1-2; CDR3: CATKANGYTF; DNA: TGTGCCACCAAGGCGAATGGCTACACCTTC
D: .; V: TRBV15; size: few; J: TRBJ1-5; CDR3: CATSRDRVQPQHF; DNA: TGTGCCACCAGCAGAGATCGGGTTCAGCCCCAGCATTTT
D: .; V: TRBV7-9; size: .; J: TRBJ1-2; CDR3: CASSPHRGGEALGYTF; DNA: TGTGCCAGCAGCCCTCATCGGGGGGGGGAGGCCCTTGGCTACACCTTC
D: .; V: TRBV29-1; size: .; J: TRBJ2-1; CDR3: CSVMGPTGNEQFF; DNA: TGCAGCGTTATGGGACCGACCGGCAATGAGCAGTTCTTC
D: .; V: TRBV2; size: .; J: TRBJ1-5; CDR3: CASSRDSGGGQPQHF; DNA: TGTGCCAGCAGCCGGGACTCCGGAGGGGGTCAGCCCCAGCATTTT
D: TRBD1; V: TRBV28; size: .; J: TRBJ1-3; CDR3: CASSPLDRERSGNTIYF; DNA: TGTGCCAGCAGTCCCCTGGACAGGGAAAGATCTGGAAACACCATATATTTT
D: TRBD2; V: TRBV7-2; size: .; J: TRBJ2-7; CDR3: CASSLQTSGISYEQYF; DNA: TGTGCCAGCAGCTTACAAACTAGCGGGATCTCCTACGAGCAGTACTTC
D: .; V: TRBV20-1; size: few; J: TRBJ1-2; CDR3: CSATFSLSNYGYTF; DNA: TGCAGTGCTACTTTCAGCCTCTCTAACTATGGCTACACCTTC
D: TRBD1; V: TRBV7-2; size: .; J: TRBJ1-5; CDR3: CASSLSGQVNQPQHF; DNA: TGTGCCAGCAGCTTATCGGGACAGGTGAATCAGCCCCAGCATTTT
D: .; V: TRBV2; size: .; J: TRBJ1-5; CDR3: CASSELPGEYQPQHF; DNA: TGTGCCAGCAGTGAATTGCCAGGGGAGTATCAGCCCCAGCATTTT
D: TRBD2; V: TRBV7-9; size: .; J: TRBJ2-3; CDR3: CASSPFSSGRLDTQYF; DNA: TGTGCCAGCAGCCCTTTTTCTAGCGGGAGATTGGATACGCAGTATTTT
D: .; V: TRBV19; size: .; J: TRBJ2-3; CDR3: CASSRNTDTQYF; DNA: TGTGCCAGTAGCAGGAACACAGATACGCAGTATTTT
D: TRBD1; V: TRBV7-8; size: few; J: TRBJ2-3; CDR3: CASSFFDRGFPDTQYF; DNA: TGTGCCAGCAGCTTCTTCGACAGGGGGTTCCCAGATACGCAGTATTTT
D: .; V: TRBV28; size: few; J: TRBJ1-6; CDR3: CASSSASGVSYNSPLHF; DNA: TGTGCCAGCAGTTCCGCGAGCGGGGTATCCTATAATTCACCCCTCCACTTT
D: .; V: TRBV27; size: .; J: TRBJ1-2; CDR3: CASSLRGGPAAYGYTF; DNA: TGTGCCAGCAGTTTACGGGGGGGGCCCGCCGCCTATGGCTACACCTTC